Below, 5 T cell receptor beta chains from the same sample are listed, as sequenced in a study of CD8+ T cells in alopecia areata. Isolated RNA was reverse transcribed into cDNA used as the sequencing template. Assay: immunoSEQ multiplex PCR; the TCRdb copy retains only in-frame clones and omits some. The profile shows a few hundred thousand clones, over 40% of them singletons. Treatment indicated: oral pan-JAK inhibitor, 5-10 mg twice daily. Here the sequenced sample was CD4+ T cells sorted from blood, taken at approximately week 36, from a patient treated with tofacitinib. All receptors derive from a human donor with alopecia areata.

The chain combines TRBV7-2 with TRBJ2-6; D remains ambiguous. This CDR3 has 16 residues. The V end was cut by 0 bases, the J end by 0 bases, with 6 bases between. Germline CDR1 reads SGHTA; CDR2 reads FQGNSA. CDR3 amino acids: CASSLAPSSGANVLTF. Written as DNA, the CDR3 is TGTGCCAGCAGCTTAGCACCCAGCTCTGGGGCCAACGTCCTGACTTTC.

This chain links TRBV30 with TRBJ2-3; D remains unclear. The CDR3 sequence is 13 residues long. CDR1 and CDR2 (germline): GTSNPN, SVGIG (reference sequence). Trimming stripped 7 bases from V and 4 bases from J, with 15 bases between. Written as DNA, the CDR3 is TGTGCCTTTCGCCGGGTCGGAGCAGATACGCAGTATTTT. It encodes CAFRRVGADTQYF. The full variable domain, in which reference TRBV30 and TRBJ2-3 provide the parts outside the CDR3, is SQTIHQWPATLVQPVGSPLSLECTVEGTSNPNLYWYRQAAGRGLQLLFYSVGIGQISSEVPQNLSASRPQDRQFILSSKKLLLSDSGFYLCAFRRVGADTQYFGPGTRLTVL.

In DNA, the CDR3 is TGTGCCAGCAGCATCGGGACCGCCGTCTACGAGCAGTACTTC. Encoded protein: CASSIGTAVYEQYF. The chain is built from TRBV7-2 and TRBJ2-7; D is possibly TRBD1 or TRBD2 (5 bases each). This CDR3 has 14 amino acids. V dropped 5 bases and J dropped 3 bases, with 14 bases sitting between them. In germline, CDR1 is SGHTA, CDR2 FQGNSA.

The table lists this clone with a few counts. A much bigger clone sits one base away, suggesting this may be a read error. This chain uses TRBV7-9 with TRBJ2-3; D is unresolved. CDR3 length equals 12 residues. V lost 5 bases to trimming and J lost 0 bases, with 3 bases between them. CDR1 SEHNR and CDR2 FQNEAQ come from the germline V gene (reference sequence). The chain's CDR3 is CASSRSTDTQYF. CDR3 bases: TGTGCCAGCAGCCGAAGCACAGATACGCAGTATTTT.

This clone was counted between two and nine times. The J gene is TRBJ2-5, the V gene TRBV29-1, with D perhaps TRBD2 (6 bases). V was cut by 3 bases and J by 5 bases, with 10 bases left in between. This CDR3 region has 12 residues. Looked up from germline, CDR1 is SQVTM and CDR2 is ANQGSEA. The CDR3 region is CSVESGVETQYF. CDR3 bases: TGCAGCGTTGAGTCGGGGGTTGAGACCCAGTACTTC.